Described below is a single T cell receptor (beta chain) sequence and its context. The data derive from a study of blood T cells in healthy people across ages. Then a second PCR, running roughly 6 to 11 cycles, was carried out with a sample-barcoded 5' primer and a J-beta primer mix. No fewer than 2.5 million CDR3-containing paired-end reads came from each sample. TCRdb passed the 5' RACE reads through MiXCR, listing each CDR3 protein once. In the table there are hundreds of thousands of distinct CDR3 sequences, about a fifth of which are singletons. The V and J ends lost 3 bases and 3 bases respectively, with 6 bases between them. This CDR3 comprises 12 residues. Germline V gene lookup returns CDR1 SQVTM and CDR2 ANQGSEA.

The V and J genes are TRBV29-1 and TRBJ2-1; D is undetermined. The sequencing sample was made of blood. The receptor's source is an older man in good health. For the CDR3, the DNA is TGCAGCGTTGATGGTCACTACAATGAGCAGTTCTTC. It specifies CSVDGHYNEQFF.